This paragraph covers one T cell receptor (beta chain) sequence. Its antigen specificity is not known. Per-base qualities were not stored, and no clone one base away is much larger. The data are from a study of blood T cell repertoires in COVID-19 (TCRdb year 2020). The study in broad terms: Samples covering the acute and convalescent phases of COVID-19 were provided by collaborators in the United States, Italy and Spain. The material from the prospective study consisted of cDNA or gDNA derived from T cells, B-cell-depleted T cells, or PBMCs. Deeply sampled blood TCRbeta repertoires from subjects exposed to, actively infected with, or recovered from COVID-19 were included in the dataset. The repertoires were made available in a free public database intended to serve as a resource for research on the immune response to SARS-CoV-2. Samples were obtained from the ongoing ImmuneRACE study (first 160 participants) and from about 1,300 subjects provided by 6 global collaborators. Sample metadata almost always included a de-identified subject ID, COVID-19 status, age in years and sex. Where available, HLA class I and class II types were taken from metadata supplied by the sample provider and were not determined by assay-based typing.

Whole blood was collected in K2EDTA tubes by collaborating institutions according to the institutions' own protocols. For TCRbeta analysis, collaborator samples were shipped as frozen whole blood, as isolated PBMCs, or as DNA extracted from either sample type. Counted from cysteine to phenylalanine, this CDR3 has 14 amino acids. The DNA shown is the 42-base CDR3, in frame from base 1. Relative to germline, V is missing 10 bases and J is missing 1 base, with 5 bases of the junction outside any gene match. CDR1 and CDR2, looked up from the germline V gene (reference sequence), are LNHDA and SQIVND. Broader findings and caveats from the paper: The amount of clinical and demographic metadata varied by source and participant and was provided uncurated.

The immunoSEQ Assay, a bias-controlled multiplex PCR, was used to amplify TCRbeta CDR3 regions from genomic DNA. Per the original workflow: Nucleated cell counts per sample were estimated from amplification of reference gene primers within the assay. To quantify the absolute abundance of each unique TCRbeta CDR3 rearrangement, sequence reads were collapsed and filtered. For each sample, productive Simpson clonality was calculated as the square root of Simpson's diversity index across productive rearrangements. Drawn from immuneACCESS, this table holds only the in-frame rearrangements with V and J called that TCRdb kept. Clones are partly lost; checked studies trace under half to an unresolved V gene and leave the rest unexplained. D and trimming come from the DNA, and the V and J calls and clone size come from that table. The sample has some 47,000 clones on record, around 86% of them singletons. Together, the top ten hold 2% to 2.5% of the sample.

Sequencing was carried out using peripheral blood. This receptor was taken from a woman aged 55-70 years with acute or convalescent COVID-19. The receptor chain draws on TRBV19 and TRBJ2-2, with 8 central nucleotides matching TRBD2. The DNA reads TGTGCCACTCGACTAGCGAAGAACACCGGGGAGCTGTTTTTT. It specifies CATRLAKNTGELFF.